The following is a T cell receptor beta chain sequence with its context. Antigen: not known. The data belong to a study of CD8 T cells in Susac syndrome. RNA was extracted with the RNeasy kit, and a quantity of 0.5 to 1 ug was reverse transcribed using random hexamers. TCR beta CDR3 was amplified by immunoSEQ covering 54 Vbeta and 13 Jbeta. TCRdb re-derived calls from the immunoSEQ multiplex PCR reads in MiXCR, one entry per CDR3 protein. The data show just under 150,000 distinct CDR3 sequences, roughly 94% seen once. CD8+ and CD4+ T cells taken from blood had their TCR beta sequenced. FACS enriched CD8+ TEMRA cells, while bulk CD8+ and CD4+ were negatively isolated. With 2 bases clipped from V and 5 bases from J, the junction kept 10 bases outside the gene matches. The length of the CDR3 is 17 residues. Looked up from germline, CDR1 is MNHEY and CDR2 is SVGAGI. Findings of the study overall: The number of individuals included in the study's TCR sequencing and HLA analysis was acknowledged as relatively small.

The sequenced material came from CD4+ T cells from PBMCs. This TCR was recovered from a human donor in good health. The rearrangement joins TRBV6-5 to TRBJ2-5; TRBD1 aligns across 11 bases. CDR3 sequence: CASSYRGQGVGRETQYF. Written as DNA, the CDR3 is TGTGCCAGCAGTTACCGGGGACAGGGGGTCGGAAGGGAGACCCAGTACTTC.